Listed below are T cell receptor beta chains from one sample, sequenced in a study of shared clonotypes between healthy human individuals. Sequencing was performed with immunoSEQ multiplex PCR; in TCRdb, only in-frame clones are kept and a portion is missing. The sample lists over a million clones, roughly 97% occurring once. The sequencing sample was made of naive CD4+ T cells sorted from blood. Receptor source: a man aged 25 to 40 in good health. Each CDR3 is given with its conserved first and last residue. A D gene is named only where the DNA matches it firmly. Expanded clones get a size class; other rows say once, few or many, or leave the size out.

D gene	V gene	J gene	clone size	CDR3 DNA	CDR3 protein
.	TRBV5-6	TRBJ1-1	.	TGTGCCAGCAGCCCACGGGGGAAGGGTGCACTGCCTCTCTTT	CASSPRGKGALPLF
.	TRBV5-6	TRBJ1-5	.	TGTGCCAGCAGCACCAGGACAGTCGCTAGCAATCAGCCCCAGCATTTT	CASSTRTVASNQPQHF
TRBD1	TRBV27	TRBJ2-7	.	TGTGCCAGCGGCCTTCCAGGGGGCGAGCAGTACTTC	CASGLPGGEQYF
.	TRBV6-1	TRBJ2-7	.	TGTGCCAGCAGTGATTACGGGGAGGCAATAAACCCCTACGAGCAGTACTTC	CASSDYGEAINPYEQYF
TRBD2	TRBV11-2	TRBJ2-2	.	TGTGCCAGCAGCGCTAGCGGGAGCTCGGGGGAGCTGTTTTTT	CASSASGSSGELFF
.	TRBV6-1	TRBJ2-3	.	TGTGCCAGCAGTGAACGGACGCCTTATACGCAGTATTTT	CASSERTPYTQYF
TRBD2	TRBV6-6	TRBJ2-1	.	TGTGCCAGCAGTTACGTAGGGACTAGCGCCAATGAGCAGTTCTTC	CASSYVGTSANEQFF
.	TRBV5-5	TRBJ1-3	.	TGTGCCAGCAGCTTGCAACATTACTCTGGAAACACCATATATTTT	CASSLQHYSGNTIYF
.	TRBV5-1	TRBJ2-7	.	TGCGCCAGCAGCCCGGCGGGGCCTTACGAGCAGTACTTC	CASSPAGPYEQYF
.	TRBV28	TRBJ1-4	.	TGTGCCAGCAGGTCCCAGGGGTTCGCTAATGAAAAACTGTTTTTT	CASRSQGFANEKLFF
.	TRBV9	TRBJ1-1	once	TGTGCCAGCAGCGTAGGGACAGCTCCGATGAACACTGAAGCTTTCTTT	CASSVGTAPMNTEAFF
.	TRBV7-3	TRBJ1-1	.	TGTGCCAGCAGTGAGACGGGACTGAACACTGAAGCTTTCTTT	CASSETGLNTEAFF
.	TRBV6-5	TRBJ2-4	.	TGTGCCAGCCAACCCGAGAGGGGCTCCATTCAGTACTTC	CASQPERGSIQYF